This T cell receptor (beta chain) is drawn from a study of blood T cell repertoires in COVID-19. The CDR3 is 16 residues long. CDR1 MNHNS and CDR2 SASEGT come from the germline V gene. Deletions cut 2 bases from V and 7 bases from J, with 18 bases between. Patients at the Seattle site were enrolled during active infection and followed longitudinally. Authors' analysis steps: Estimation of nucleated cell counts relied on the amplification of reference gene primers. Sequencing was performed with immunoSEQ multiplex PCR; in TCRdb, only in-frame clones are kept and a portion is missing. V and J calls and clone size are those listed in that table; D and trimming were worked out from the DNA. The sample records a few hundred thousand clones, 70% to 90% being singletons.

Material for sequencing was peripheral blood. This clonotype originated in a human donor with COVID-19, enrolled during active disease. The donor label of this sample is uncertain. The V call is TRBV6-1, the J call TRBJ2-1; D call uncertain. The CDR3 DNA reads TGTGCCAGCAGTGAAACGGCCGGGTTGCCGAGTAATGAGCAGTTCTTC. The encoded protein is CASSETAGLPSNEQFF.